A single sample gave rise to the 23 T cell receptor beta chains below, sequenced in a study of response to subunit inactivated influenza vaccine. TCRdb processed the RT-PCR reads anew with MiXCR; each CDR3 protein has one entry. The sample holds roughly 290,000 distinct CDR3 sequences; around a fifth are singletons and the top ten take roughly 10%. Source: PBMCs from blood, taken approximately 20 months after vaccination. These receptors all come from a man aged 45-69 years who received an inactivated influenza vaccine.

This clonotype was counted only a few times. The chain uses TRBV20-1 and TRBJ2-1; no clear D gene. Germline CDR1 is DFQATT and CDR2 is SNEGSKA (reference sequence). Trimming removed 2 bases from V and 7 bases from J, with 9 bases in between. The CDR3 has 12 amino acids. The CDR3 loop is CSARHPENEQFF. The CDR3 DNA reads TGCAGTGCTAGACATCCTGAGAATGAGCAGTTCTTC.

This clonotype occurred a few times. The chain recombines TRBV24-1 with TRBJ2-2; D might be TRBD1 (6 bases). Germline assignment: CDR1 KGHDR and CDR2 SFDVKD. Trimming removed 10 bases from V and 6 bases from J, with 11 bases in between. This CDR3 has 12 residues. The CDR3, as DNA: TGTGCCACAAGTAACAGGGCCGGGGAGCTGTTTTTT. Its translation: CATSNRAGELFF.

This clonotype was seen only a few times. V usage is TRBV20-1 and J usage is TRBJ1-2; no firm D call. Deletions cut 6 bases from V and 2 bases from J, with 10 bases between. Germline CDR1 and CDR2: DFQATT and SNEGSKA (reference sequence). The CDR3 totals 12 residues. The DNA for the CDR3 is TGCAGTGCGGGCCAGGAGAACTATGGCTACACCTTC. It yields the protein CSAGQENYGYTF.

The gene calls are TRBV7-9 and TRBJ2-1, with 10 bases identical to TRBD2. CDR1 is SEHNR and CDR2 is FQNEAQ in the germline V gene (reference sequence). The V gene end was trimmed by 5 bases and the J gene end by 7 bases; junction bases not matched to a gene: 8. The CDR3 has 15 residues. In nucleotides, the CDR3 is TGTGCCAGCAGCCCTCTAGCGGGAGACGTTAATGAGCAGTTCTTC. Amino acid sequence: CASSPLAGDVNEQFF.

V is TRBV7-9 and J is TRBJ1-3; 7 bases map to TRBD1. V dropped 4 bases and J dropped 0; count of bases not matched to a gene: 6. Germline-derived CDR1 and CDR2 are SEHNR and FQNEAQ (reference sequence). CDR3 length equals 16 residues. CDR3 sequence reads: CASSSPGQSSGNTIYF. The CDR3 coding sequence is TGTGCCAGCAGCTCACCGGGACAGAGCTCTGGAAACACCATATATTTT. Filled out from reference TRBV7-9 and TRBJ1-3, the complete variable domain reads DTGVSQNPRHKITKRGQNVTFRCDPISEHNRLYWYRQTLGQGPEFLTYFQNEAQLEKSRLLSDRFSAERPKGSFSTLEIQRTEQGDSAMYLCASSSPGQSSGNTIYFGEGSWLTVV.

The gene calls are TRBV25-1 and TRBJ1-1; D is uncertain. CDR1 is MGHDK and CDR2 is SYGVNS in the germline V gene. The V and J ends lost 4 bases and 1 base respectively, with 10 bases between them. The CDR3 has 14 amino acids. The CDR3: CASSVIGGNTEAFF. In DNA form, the CDR3 reads TGTGCCAGCAGTGTCATCGGAGGGAACACTGAAGCTTTCTTT.

This clonotype was observed at least ten times. This chain connects TRBV20-1 to TRBJ2-3; 8 positions match TRBD2. Germline-derived CDR1 and CDR2 are DFQATT and SNEGSKA (reference sequence). Unmatched junction bases numbered 17, after V lost 5 bases and J lost 1 base. CDR3 length equals 18 residues. In DNA, the CDR3 is TGCAGTGCTGTTAAAGAATGGGGTTCGGGAGGGGGCACAGATACGCAGTATTTT. Protein product: CSAVKEWGSGGGTDTQYF.

The chain joins TRBV29-1 to TRBJ2-3; TRBD2 matches 11 bases. CDR3 size: 15 residues. The germline gives CDR1 SQVTM, CDR2 ANQGSEA. V was clipped by 6 bases and J by 5 bases; unmatched bases: 10. CDR3 DNA: TGCAGCGTCCACCTAGCGGGGGGCCGCGGAGATACGCAGTATTTT. Translating it yields CSVHLAGGRGDTQYF.

The chain recombines TRBV5-8 with TRBJ2-7, with a possible D match to TRBD2 (6 bases). Trimming removed 1 base at V and 7 bases at J, with 12 bases between. Germline lookup yields CDR1 SGHTS and CDR2 YDEGEE. This CDR3 spans 13 amino acids. CDR3 DNA: TGTGCCAGCAGCTTGATCAGGGCGGGAGAGCAGTACTTC. This gives the protein CASSLIRAGEQYF. Together with reference TRBV5-8 and TRBJ2-7, the CDR3 gives the full variable domain: EAGVTQSPTHLIKTRGQQATLRCSPISGHTSVYWYQQALGLGLQFLLWYDEGEERNRGNFPPRFSGRQFPNYSSELNVNALELEDSALYLCASSLIRAGEQYFGPGTRLTVT.

This clonotype has more than one count but fewer than ten. The rearrangement joins TRBV3-1 to TRBJ2-1; D remains unclear. V was clipped by 3 bases and J by 10 bases, with 7 bases between them. The CDR3 consists of 11 residues. Germline-derived CDR1 and CDR2 are LGHDT and YNNKEL (reference sequence). The CDR3 protein is CASSQAGEQFF. The CDR3 DNA follows: TGTGCCAGCAGCCAGGCTGGCGAGCAGTTCTTC.

J is TRBJ1-2 and V is TRBV27; 7 nucleotides agree with TRBD1. V lost 4 bases and J lost 1; bases outside the gene matches: 9. Germline values: CDR1 MNHEY, CDR2 SMNVEV (reference sequence). The CDR3 runs 16 residues. The CDR3 bases are TGTGCCAGCAGTTACTTAGGACAGGACAATAACTATGGCTACACCTTC. Its translation is CASSYLGQDNNYGYTF.

This clonotype was recorded a few times. The V and J genes are TRBV9 and TRBJ2-1, with D hard to call. CDR1 is SGDLS and CDR2 is YYNGEE in the germline V gene. The V and J ends lost 0 bases and 8 bases respectively, with 9 bases between them. The CDR3 is 13 residues long. The CDR3 coding sequence is TGTGCCAGCAGCGTAGTAGCTTCGGATGAGCAGTTCTTC. It encodes CASSVVASDEQFF.

The sample holds a few counts of this clonotype. The J gene is TRBJ2-7, the V gene TRBV7-2, with D possibly called TRBD1 or TRBD2 (5 bases each). The V gene lost 5 bases and the J gene lost 11 bases, with 28 bases spanning the gap. The CDR3 is made up of 16 amino acids. CDR1 is SGHTA and CDR2 is FQGNSA in the germline V gene. CDR3 amino acids: CASSLGTVAEGWVEYF. Written as DNA, the CDR3 is TGTGCCAGCAGCCTCGGGACGGTCGCCGAGGGCTGGGTGGAGTACTTC.

This clonotype was counted ten times or more. The rearrangement joins TRBV29-1 to TRBJ2-5, with D possibly being TRBD2 (5 bases). Germline V gene lookup returns CDR1 SQVTM and CDR2 ANQGSEA. Trimming took 3 bases from V and 4 from J, leaving 9 bases between them. The CDR3 is 12 residues long. CDR3 region: CSVEAGRETQYF. In nucleotides, the CDR3 is TGCAGCGTTGAGGCGGGTAGAGAGACCCAGTACTTC.

The table lists this clonotype with many counts. The chain uses TRBV7-2 and TRBJ1-5, with unresolved D. Trimming removed 2 bases from V and 7 bases from J, with 15 bases in between. The CDR3 has 15 amino acids. The germline V gene has CDR1 SGHTA and CDR2 FQGNSA. CDR3 protein: CASSLRSAASQPQHF. DNA for the CDR3: TGTGCCAGCAGCTTAAGATCGGCGGCTAGCCAGCCCCAGCATTTT.

This clonotype was found many times. The genes are TRBV27 and TRBJ1-1; 7 bases match TRBD1. The V and J ends lost 3 bases and 4 bases, in that order; junction bases with no gene match: 2. The CDR3 sequence is 13 residues long. Germline CDR1 is MNHEY and CDR2 is SMNVEV (reference sequence). In DNA form, the CDR3 reads TGTGCCAGCAGTTTGGGACAGAGCACTGAAGCTTTCTTT. Protein product: CASSLGQSTEAFF.

The sample holds a few counts of this clonotype. This chain joins TRBV6-1 and TRBJ1-5, with TRBD1 matching 7 bases. This CDR3 comprises 13 residues. Germline V lookup: CDR1 MNHNS, CDR2 SASEGT. The V gene end was trimmed by 4 bases and the J gene end by 8 bases; junction bases not matched to a gene: 5. In DNA, the CDR3 is TGTGCCAGCAGTGGATCAGGGGGAGAGCCCCAGCATTTT. As protein: CASSGSGGEPQHF.

This clonotype was counted only a few times. The gene calls are TRBV6-1 and TRBJ1-5; D uncertain. The CDR3 has 16 residues. V lost 2 bases and J lost 0, with 11 bases in between. Germline CDR1 MNHNS, CDR2 SASEGT. CDR3 nucleotide sequence: TGTGCCAGCAGTGAATACGGCCAGGCTAGCAATCAGCCCCAGCATTTT. It codes for CASSEYGQASNQPQHF.

This rearrangement joins TRBV7-9 to TRBJ2-1; D perhaps matches TRBD1 (5 bases). The CDR3 totals 13 residues. Germline V gives CDR1 SEHNR, CDR2 FQNEAQ (reference sequence). Trimming shortened V by 8 bases and J by 4 bases, and 12 bases separated the two germline ends. CDR3 amino acids: CASASRGYNEQFF. The CDR3 bases are TGTGCCAGCGCCTCAAGGGGATACAATGAGCAGTTCTTC.

This clonotype has more than one count but fewer than ten. CDR3 DNA sequence: TGCGCCAGCAGTCTCTACGGGACACGCACAGATACGCAGTATTTT. This codes for CASSLYGTRTDTQYF. The chain combines TRBV10-1 with TRBJ2-3; TRBD1 might be the D (6 bases). The CDR3 covers 15 residues. Trimming pared 5 bases from V and 1 base from J, leaving 13 bases between. The germline V gene encodes CDR1 WNHNN and CDR2 SYGVQD (reference sequence).

The genes are TRBV6-6 and TRBJ1-1, with 8 bases lining up with TRBD1. V lost 5 bases, J lost 10 bases, and 9 bases stayed unmatched. The CDR3 extends over 13 amino acids. In germline, CDR1 is MNHNY, CDR2 SVGAGI (reference sequence). CDR3 in amino acids: CASSKIPTGAAFF. The CDR3 nucleotides are TGTGCCAGCAGTAAGATCCCGACAGGGGCAGCTTTCTTT.

This chain joins TRBV5-4 and TRBJ1-6; D possibly corresponds to TRBD1 (6 bases). V was cut by 4 bases and J by 9 bases, with 11 bases left in between. The CDR3 spans 13 residues. The germline V gene encodes CDR1 SGHNT and CDR2 YYREEE (reference sequence). CDR3 coding DNA: TGTGCCAGCAGCCAACAGGGAATTTCACCCCTCCACTTT. It specifies CASSQQGISPLHF. The full variable domain, in which reference TRBV5-4 and TRBJ1-6 provide the parts outside the CDR3, is ETGVTQSPTHLIKTRGQQVTLRCSSQSGHNTVSWYQQALGQGPQFIFQYYREEENGRGNFPPRFSGLQFPNYSSELNVNALELDDSALYLCASSQQGISPLHFGNGTRLTVT.

This clonotype occurred many times. The chain has TRBV6-2 or TRBV6-3 and TRBJ2-1; TRBD2 agrees at 8 bases. This CDR3 has 13 residues. Germline V gene lookup returns CDR1 MNHEY and CDR2 SVGEGT. The junction had 2 bases not matched to a gene; V was cut back by 6 bases and J by 4 bases. The CDR3 here is CASRVAGYNEQFF. As DNA, the CDR3 is TGTGCCAGCAGGGTAGCGGGGTACAATGAGCAGTTCTTC.